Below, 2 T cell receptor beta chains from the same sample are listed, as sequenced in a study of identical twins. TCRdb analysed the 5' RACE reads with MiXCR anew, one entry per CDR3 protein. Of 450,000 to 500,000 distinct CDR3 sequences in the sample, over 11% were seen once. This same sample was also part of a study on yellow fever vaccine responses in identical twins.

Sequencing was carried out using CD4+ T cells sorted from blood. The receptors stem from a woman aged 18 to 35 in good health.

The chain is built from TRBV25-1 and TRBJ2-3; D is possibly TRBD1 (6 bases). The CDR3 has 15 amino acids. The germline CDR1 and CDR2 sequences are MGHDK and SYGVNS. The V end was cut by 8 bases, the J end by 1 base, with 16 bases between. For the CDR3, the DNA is TGTGCCAGCCCCTTTGACAGGCGTTGCACAGATACGCAGTATTTT. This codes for CASPFDRRCTDTQYF.

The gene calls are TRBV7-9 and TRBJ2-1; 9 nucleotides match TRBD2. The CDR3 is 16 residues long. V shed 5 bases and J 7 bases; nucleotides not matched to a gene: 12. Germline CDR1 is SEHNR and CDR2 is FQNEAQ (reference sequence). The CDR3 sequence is CASSPVGLAGRNEQFF. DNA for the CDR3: TGTGCCAGCAGCCCGGTCGGGCTAGCGGGGAGGAATGAGCAGTTCTTC.